The rows below give T cell receptor beta chains drawn from one sample of a study of cytomegalovirus exposure and HLA in healthy donors. The repertoire was sequenced with immunoSEQ multiplex PCR; TCRdb's copy has only in-frame clones and lacks some. In the table there are some 170,000 clones, roughly 89% of which are singletons. The sample taken for sequencing was PBMCs. The receptors were sampled from a young woman in good health and CMV-seronegative. Both conserved end residues are part of each CDR3. The D gene is left open where the match is weak. The size of a clone is reported for some rows only, either as once, few or many, or as a class for expanded clones.

TRBJ1-6,NA,TRBV5-4,NA,TGTGCCAGCAGCTTGTTACGGGGTAGGTATAATTCACCCCTCCACTTT,CASSLLRGRYNSPLHF
TRBJ2-7,NA,TRBV5-1,TRBD2,TGCGCCAGCAGCTCTAGCGGGGGGGTGTACGAGCAGTACTTC,CASSSSGGVYEQYF
TRBJ2-7,NA,TRBV6-1,TRBD2,TGTGCCAGCAGTGACATAGCGGGGGGGTTTTACGAGCAGTACTTC,CASSDIAGGFYEQYF
TRBJ2-7,NA,TRBV5-8,TRBD2,TGTGCCAGCAGCTTACTAGCGGGGGGTTCCTACGAGCAGTACTTC,CASSLLAGGSYEQYF
TRBJ2-3,NA,TRBV6-5,NA,TGTGCCAGCACCATGCGGGGCGGCACAGATACGCAGTATTTT,CASTMRGGTDTQYF
TRBJ1-1,NA,TRBV4-1,TRBD1,TGCGCCAGCAGCCGACCACCGAACAGGGGACGTCTCGGGGGCACTGAAGCTTTCTTT,CASSRPPNRGRLGGTEAFF
TRBJ2-7,NA,TRBV6-6,TRBD1,TGTGCCAGGGGCACAGGGGGATTAAACTACGAGCAGTACTTC,CARGTGGLNYEQYF
TRBJ2-1,NA,TRBV27,NA,TGTGCCAGCAGTTACTCACGGGGTGATGAGCAGTTCTTC,CASSYSRGDEQFF
TRBJ2-5,NA,TRBV9,NA,TGTGCCAGCAGCCTTTCCGGGTCACAAGAGACCCAGTACTTC,CASSLSGSQETQYF
TRBJ2-4,NA,TRBV13,NA,TGTGCCAGCAGCTTTATACAGGCCCCAGCCAAAAACATTCAGTACTTC,CASSFIQAPAKNIQYF
TRBJ1-6,NA,TRBV6-5,NA,TGTGCCAGCAGTTACGGGTCGGGTTCACCCCTCCACTTT,CASSYGSGSPLHF
TRBJ1-2,few,TRBV2,TRBD1,TGTGCCAGCGGACGGGGACAGGCTACTAACTATGGCTACACCTTC,CASGRGQATNYGYTF
TRBJ2-4,NA,TRBV7-2,NA,TGTGCCAGCAGCCCCCGTGCGGGCGGGCTAGCCAAAAACATTCAGTACTTC,CASSPRAGGLAKNIQYF
TRBJ1-6,NA,TRBV9,TRBD1,TGTGCCAGCAGCGTAGCCTCCGGGACAGATTATAATTCACCCCTCCACTTT,CASSVASGTDYNSPLHF
TRBJ2-7,NA,TRBV10-3,NA,TGTGCCACCTCTGGGGGGGGGCTTTACGAGCAGTACTTC,CATSGGGLYEQYF